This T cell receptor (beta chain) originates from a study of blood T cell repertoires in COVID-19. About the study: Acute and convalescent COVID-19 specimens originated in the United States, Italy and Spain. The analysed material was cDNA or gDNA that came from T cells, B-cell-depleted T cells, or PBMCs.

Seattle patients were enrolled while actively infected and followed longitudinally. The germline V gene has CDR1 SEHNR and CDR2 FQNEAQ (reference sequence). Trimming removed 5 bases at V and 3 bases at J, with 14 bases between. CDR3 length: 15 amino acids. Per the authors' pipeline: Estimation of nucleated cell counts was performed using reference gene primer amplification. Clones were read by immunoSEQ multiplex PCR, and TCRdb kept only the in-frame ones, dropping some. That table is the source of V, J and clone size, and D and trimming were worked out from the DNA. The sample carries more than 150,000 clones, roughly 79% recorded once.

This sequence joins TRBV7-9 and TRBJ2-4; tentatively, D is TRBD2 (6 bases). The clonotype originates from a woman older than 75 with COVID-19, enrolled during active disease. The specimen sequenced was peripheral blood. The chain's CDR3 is CASSPGRGGKNIQYF. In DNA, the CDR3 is TGTGCCAGCAGCCCGGGAAGGGGAGGCAAAAACATTCAGTACTTC.